This T cell receptor beta chain derives from a study of cytomegalovirus exposure and HLA in healthy donors. Study-wide context: Unique TCR beta sequences numbering 95 million to 130 million came from approximately 180 million T cells in an earlier analysis.

This clone has only a few counts. No antigen is known for it. Nominal health characterized the donors when sampled, though unrecorded immune exposures were likely. Findings and caveats of the study: In a later analysis, V- and J-gene trimming of beta chains associated with a DCLRE1C missense variant, replicated independently.

The PCR ran on 60 Vbeta and 13 Jbeta primers. The method was immunoSEQ multiplex PCR; TCRdb's version includes in-frame clones alone and lacks a portion of them. The top ten hold around 15% of the sample, which has more than 85,000 clones, about 13% seen once. The TCR sequence derives from a man in his forties in good health and CMV-seropositive. Material: PBMCs.

This chain's CDR3 is CASCGDLNYGYTF. The CDR3 region has the DNA TGTGCTAGCTGCGGGGATTTAAACTATGGCTACACCTTC. J is TRBJ1-2 and V is TRBV28; D not resolved. The CDR3 contains 13 residues. CDR1 and CDR2 (germline): MDHEN, SYDVKM.